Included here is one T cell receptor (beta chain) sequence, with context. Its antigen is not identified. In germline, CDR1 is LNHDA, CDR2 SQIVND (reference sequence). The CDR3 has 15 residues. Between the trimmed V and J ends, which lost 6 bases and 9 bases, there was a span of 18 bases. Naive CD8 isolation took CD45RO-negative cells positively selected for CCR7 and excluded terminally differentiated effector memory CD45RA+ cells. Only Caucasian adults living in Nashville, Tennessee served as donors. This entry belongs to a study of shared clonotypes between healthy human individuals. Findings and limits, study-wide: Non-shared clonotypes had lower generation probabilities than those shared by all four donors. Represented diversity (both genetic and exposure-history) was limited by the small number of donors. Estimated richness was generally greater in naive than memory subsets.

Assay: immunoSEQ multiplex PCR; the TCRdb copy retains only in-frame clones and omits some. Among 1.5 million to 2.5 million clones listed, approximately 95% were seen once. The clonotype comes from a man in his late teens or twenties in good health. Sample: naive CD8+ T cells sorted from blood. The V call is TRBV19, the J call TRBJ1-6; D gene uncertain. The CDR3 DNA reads TGTGCCAGTAGCGACGGGCCTTGGGAAGGTTCACCCCTCCACTTT. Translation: CASSDGPWEGSPLHF.